A selection of T cell receptor beta chains follows, all from one sample in a study of cytomegalovirus exposure and HLA in healthy donors. Profiled with immunoSEQ multiplex PCR; TCRdb holds only in-frame clones, not every one. The sample yields some 170,000 clones, 70% to 85% seen once. Sequencing was carried out using PBMCs. The receptors come from a man aged 30-40 years in good health and CMV-seropositive. CDR3s include the opening cysteine and the closing phenylalanine or tryptophan. D genes are given only for firm matches. Clone size is not always given. Where it is, it says once, few, many or a class for expanded clones.

v_call	j_call	clone_size	d_call	cdr3_aa	cdr3_nt
TRBV7-9	TRBJ1-4	-	-	CASSLAGAGPNEKLFF	TGTGCCAGCAGCTTAGCGGGGGCAGGTCCTAATGAAAAACTGTTTTTT
TRBV5-1	TRBJ2-1	-	TRBD2	CASSPGLAGGPQFF	TGCGCCAGCAGCCCGGGACTAGCGGGGGGGCCCCAGTTCTTC
TRBV5-1	TRBJ2-7	once	-	CASSVLGGEDEQYF	TGCGCCAGCAGCGTATTAGGGGGTGAAGACGAGCAGTACTTC
TRBV6-5	TRBJ1-3	-	-	CASSYLQVFSGNTIYF	TGTGCCAGCAGTTACTTACAGGTCTTCTCTGGAAACACCATATATTTT
TRBV27	TRBJ2-7	-	TRBD1	CASSLYTPRQGYEQYF	TGTGCCAGCAGTTTATATACGCCGAGACAGGGCTACGAGCAGTACTTC
TRBV10-3	TRBJ2-7	-	-	CAIRNKDSSENEQYF	TGTGCCATCAGGAATAAGGACAGTTCCGAGAACGAGCAGTACTTC
TRBV15	TRBJ1-5	once	-	CATSPRRGAQPQHF	TGTGCCACCAGCCCTCGACGCGGAGCTCAGCCCCAGCATTTT
TRBV10-3	TRBJ1-5	-	TRBD1	CAIRSGTGENGNQPQHF	TGTGCCATCAGGTCCGGGACAGGGGAGAATGGCAATCAGCCCCAGCATTTT
TRBV9	TRBJ2-7	-	TRBD2	CASSIGTSGGDEQYF	TGTGCCAGCAGCATCGGGACTAGCGGGGGGGACGAGCAGTACTTC
TRBV2	TRBJ2-1	-	-	CASRGARLNEQFF	TGTGCCAGCAGGGGGGCCAGGCTCAATGAGCAGTTCTTC
TRBV4-1	TRBJ1-1	-	TRBD1	CASSQGTENTEAFF	TGCGCCAGCAGCCAGGGGACAGAGAACACTGAAGCTTTCTTT
TRBV6-1	TRBJ2-7	once	TRBD1	CASSELGQGGEQYF	TGTGCCAGCAGTGAATTGGGACAGGGGGGCGAGCAGTACTTC
TRBV4-3	TRBJ2-5	-	-	CASSQDIGTQETQYF	TGCGCCAGCAGCCAAGATATTGGGACACAAGAGACCCAGTACTTC
TRBV6-1	TRBJ1-2	once	-	CASDTTVGGYTF	TGTGCCAGCGATACGACAGTGGGAGGCTACACCTTC
TRBV5-1	TRBJ1-2	-	-	CASSLTVDGRAGYTF	TGCGCCAGCAGCTTAACTGTTGACGGGCGGGCTGGCTACACCTTC
TRBV7-9	TRBJ1-2	-	TRBD1	CASSQHRGRAYGYTF	TGTGCCAGCAGCCAGCACAGGGGGCGGGCCTATGGCTACACCTTC
TRBV4-1	TRBJ2-3	-	-	CASRSNGGGGTDTQYF	TGCGCCAGCAGAAGTAACGGAGGAGGGGGCACAGATACGCAGTATTTT
TRBV28	TRBJ1-5	-	TRBD1	CASSLMGQGNQPQHF	TGTGCCAGCAGTCTTATGGGACAGGGGAATCAGCCCCAGCATTTT
TRBV6-1	TRBJ2-7	-	-	CASTKDSFYEQYF	TGTGCCAGCACCAAGGACAGCTTCTACGAGCAGTACTTC
TRBV2	TRBJ1-1	-	-	CASTGQGYTEAFF	TGTGCCAGCACTGGGCAGGGATACACTGAAGCTTTCTTT
TRBV5-6	TRBJ1-4	-	TRBD1	CASSQDRGWATNEKLFF	TGTGCCAGCAGCCAGGACAGGGGTTGGGCAACTAATGAAAAACTGTTTTTT
TRBV5-1	TRBJ1-5	few	TRBD1	CASSLTGGFDQPQHF	TGCGCCAGCAGCTTGACAGGGGGCTTTGATCAGCCCCAGCATTTT
TRBV2	TRBJ1-1	-	-	CASSGPQRGTEAFF	TGTGCCAGCAGCGGTCCTCAAAGGGGCACTGAAGCTTTCTTT
TRBV7-8	TRBJ2-7	once	-	CASSSTYEQYF	TGTGCCAGCAGCTCCACCTACGAGCAGTACTTC
TRBV7-3	TRBJ2-3	-	-	CASSLDSPTQYF	TGTGCCAGCAGCTTGGACAGCCCAACGCAGTATTTT
TRBV2	TRBJ2-7	few	-	CASTTGGYEQYF	TGTGCCAGCACAACCGGGGGTTACGAGCAGTACTTC
TRBV6-6	TRBJ1-1	few	-	CASEQVAGGEAFF	TGTGCCAGCGAGCAGGTCGCCGGAGGGGAAGCTTTCTTT
TRBV6-6	TRBJ1-4	-	TRBD1	CASSQTGTGTEKLFF	TGTGCCAGCAGTCAGACCGGGACAGGGACTGAAAAACTGTTTTTT
TRBV7-9	TRBJ1-1	-	TRBD1	CASSGPGTGGEAFF	TGTGCCAGCAGCGGACCCGGGACAGGGGGTGAAGCTTTCTTT
TRBV5-8	TRBJ2-5	-	-	CASSLGAGGYQETQYF	TGTGCCAGCAGCTTGGGAGCAGGGGGGTACCAAGAGACCCAGTACTTC
TRBV5-4	TRBJ1-6	-	-	CASSLGGVESPLHF	TGTGCCAGCAGCCTGGGCGGGGTAGAATCACCCCTCCACTTT
TRBV7-9	TRBJ2-1	-	-	CASSTGGGSGGTYNEQFF	TGTGCCAGCAGCACAGGGGGTGGTAGCGGGGGAACCTACAATGAGCAGTTCTTC